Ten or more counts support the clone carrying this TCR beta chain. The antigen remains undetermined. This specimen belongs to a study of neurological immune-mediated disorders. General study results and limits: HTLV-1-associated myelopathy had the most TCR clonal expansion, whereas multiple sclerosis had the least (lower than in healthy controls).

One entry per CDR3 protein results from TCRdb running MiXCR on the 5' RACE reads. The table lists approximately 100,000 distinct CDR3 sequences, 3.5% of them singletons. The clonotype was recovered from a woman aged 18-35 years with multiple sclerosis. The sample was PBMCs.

CDR3 protein: CATSDWTDYEQYF. The DNA for the CDR3 is TGTGCCACCAGTGATTGGACAGACTACGAGCAGTACTTC. The V call is TRBV24-1, the J call TRBJ2-7; D possibly corresponds to TRBD1 (6 bases). This CDR3 spans 13 amino acids. V lost 2 bases to trimming and J lost 3 bases, with 7 bases between them. Germline V gene data show CDR1 as KGHDR and CDR2 as SFDVKD.